Following are 7 T cell receptor beta chains from one sample sequenced in a study of blood T cell repertoires in COVID-19. Profiling relied on immunoSEQ multiplex PCR, and the TCRdb table lists in-frame clones only, not all of them. This table holds about 380,000 clones, almost 90% found once. Specimen: peripheral blood. Receptor source: a man aged 18 to 29 with active or convalescent COVID-19.

CDR3 sequence: CSVEGSGFKAFF. The CDR3 DNA reads TGCAGCGTTGAAGGGTCAGGGTTTAAGGCTTTCTTT. The chain uses TRBV29-1 and TRBJ1-1; D might be TRBD1 (5 bases). The CDR3 covers 12 residues. Trimming stripped 1 base from V and 11 bases from J, with 14 bases between. Germline CDR1 and CDR2: SQVTM and ANQGSEA.

The chain links TRBV19 to TRBJ2-2; D gene uncertain. Trimming cost V 4 bases and J 3 bases, with 3 bases left between them. In germline, CDR1 is LNHDA, CDR2 SQIVND (reference sequence). There are 12 residues in the CDR3. DNA for the CDR3: TGTGCCAGTAGTAGCGACACCGGGGAGCTGTTTTTT. Translation gives CASSSDTGELFF.

The genes are TRBV28 and TRBJ1-5; 7 nucleotides match TRBD1. CDR3 length: 14 amino acids. After removal of 2 bases from V and 6 bases from J, the junction contained 4 bases not matched to a gene. Germline values: CDR1 MDHEN, CDR2 SYDVKM. CDR3 in amino acids: CASSLDRAFQPQHF. As DNA, the CDR3 is TGTGCCAGCAGTTTAGACAGGGCTTTTCAGCCCCAGCATTTT.

V and J are TRBV4-2 and TRBJ2-3, with 11 nucleotides matching TRBD2. The V gene end was trimmed by 0 bases and the J gene end by 3 bases; junction bases not matched to a gene: 11. In germline, CDR1 is LGHNA, CDR2 YNFKEQ. The CDR3 is made up of 19 amino acids. The CDR3 spells CASSQDRLAGGRGTDTQYF. For the CDR3, the DNA is TGTGCCAGCAGCCAAGATCGTCTAGCGGGGGGCCGAGGAACAGATACGCAGTATTTT.

The chain has TRBV11-2 and TRBJ2-1, with D maybe TRBD2 (6 bases). Trimming took 1 base from V and 3 from J, leaving 13 bases between them. Per the germline V gene, CDR1 is SGHAT and CDR2 is FQNNGV. The CDR3 is 16 amino acids. CDR3 amino acids: CASSLVIRGLYNEQFF. Here the CDR3 DNA reads TGTGCCAGCAGCTTAGTCATTCGGGGACTCTACAATGAGCAGTTCTTC.

This rearrangement joins TRBV20-1 to TRBJ2-3; D unclear. This CDR3 has 11 amino acids. Germline CDR1 is DFQATT and CDR2 is SNEGSKA (reference sequence). With 5 bases removed from V and 6 bases from J, the gap between germline ends came to 9 bases. CDR3 nucleotides: TGCAGTGCTCCCCCAGTGGATACGCAGTATTTT. As protein: CSAPPVDTQYF.

The chain joins TRBV4-2 to TRBJ1-2, with 9 bases aligning to TRBD1. Looked up from germline, CDR1 is LGHNA and CDR2 is YNFKEQ. Germline trimming cut 0 bases from V and 7 bases from J; bases unmatched to any gene: 9. CDR3 length: 16 residues. CDR3 in amino acids: CASSQEAWDRAGGYTF. The DNA for the CDR3 is TGTGCCAGCAGCCAAGAAGCGTGGGACAGGGCGGGTGGCTACACCTTC.